This is a list of T cell receptor beta chains from one sample in a study of OX40 agonist ivuxolimab in advanced cancers. Assay used: immunoSEQ multiplex PCR; TCRdb lists only in-frame clones, some missing. Here the sample spans around 72,000 clones, approximately 80% being singletons. Source: CD4+ or CD8+ T cells sorted from blood, taken in a trial of the OX40 agonist ivuxolimab. The receptors derive from an adult with an advanced solid tumor such as melanoma, head and neck, liver or kidney cancer. CDR3s include the opening cysteine and the closing phenylalanine or tryptophan. Fields, in order: D gene, J gene, clone size, V gene, CDR3 protein, CDR3 DNA. A D gene is named only where the DNA matches it firmly. Clone size, where shown, is once, few, many, or a class for clones that have expanded.

>-|TRBJ2-1|once|TRBV11-2
CAGSGGPYNEQFF
TGTGCCGGTTCCGGGGGGCCCTACAATGAGCAGTTCTTC
>-|TRBJ1-2|few|TRBV5-6
CASSDEGYGYTF
TGTGCCAGCAGCGATGAGGGATATGGCTACACCTTC
>-|TRBJ1-2|few|TRBV10-3
CAISPGDYGYTF
TGTGCCATCTCCCCAGGCGACTATGGCTACACCTTC
>-|TRBJ1-5|-|TRBV18
CASSLTGSNQPQHF
TGTGCCAGCTCACTTACAGGGAGCAATCAGCCCCAGCATTTT
>-|TRBJ1-2|-|TRBV29-1
CSVAGAGYGYTF
TGCAGCGTTGCTGGGGCAGGCTATGGCTACACCTTC
>-|TRBJ1-3|-|TRBV30
CAWTQRGSGTIYF
TGTGCCTGGACGCAGAGGGGTTCAGGAACCATATATTTT
>-|TRBJ2-3|-|TRBV7-3
CASSPGVPDTQYF
TGTGCCAGCAGCCCGGGGGTCCCAGATACGCAGTATTTT
>-|TRBJ2-2|-|TRBV7-9
CASSLVQGGTGELFF
TGTGCCAGCAGCTTGGTACAGGGAGGCACCGGGGAGCTGTTTTTT
>-|TRBJ2-1|-|TRBV5-1
CASSLESGGNEQFF
TGCGCCAGCAGCTTGGAATCCGGGGGCAATGAGCAGTTCTTC
>-|TRBJ2-2|medium-sized|TRBV6-5
CASSPRYDTGELFF
TGTGCCAGCAGCCCACGGTACGACACCGGGGAGCTGTTTTTT
>TRBD1|TRBJ1-1|few|TRBV12-5
CASGLVRGGTDNTEAFF
TGTGCTAGTGGTTTGGTACGAGGTGGGACAGACAACACTGAAGCTTTCTTT
>-|TRBJ1-4|-|TRBV5-1
CASSLDPGDTNEKLFF
TGCGCCAGCAGCTTGGATCCAGGGGATACTAATGAAAAACTGTTTTTT
>-|TRBJ2-5|few|TRBV7-3
CASSLQGSETQYF
TGTGCCAGCAGCCTCCAGGGGTCAGAGACCCAGTACTTC
>-|TRBJ1-1|-|TRBV27
CASHAFGPNTEAFF
TGTGCCAGCCACGCATTTGGGCCGAACACTGAAGCTTTCTTT
>TRBD1|TRBJ2-1|-|TRBV4-1
CASSLRQGTGGNEQFF
TGCGCCAGCAGTCTCCGGCAGGGGACAGGGGGCAATGAGCAGTTCTTC
>-|TRBJ2-1|-|TRBV7-9
CASSPTGGNNEQFF
TGTGCCAGCAGCCCGACGGGTGGCAACAATGAGCAGTTCTTC
>-|TRBJ2-4|-|TRBV27
CASSPRDINIQYF
TGTGCCAGCAGTCCCCGGGACATCAACATTCAGTACTTC
>TRBD2|TRBJ2-3|-|TRBV28
CASSLFSGVADTQYF
TGTGCCAGCAGTTTATTTAGCGGGGTTGCAGATACGCAGTATTTT
>TRBD1|TRBJ1-3|-|TRBV4-1
CASSQGTGQRNTIYF
TGCGCCAGCAGTCAAGGGACAGGGCAGAGAAACACCATATATTTT
>TRBD1|TRBJ1-5|-|TRBV5-1
CASSQQGGDQPQHF
TGCGCCAGCAGCCAACAGGGGGGGGATCAGCCCCAGCATTTT
>-|TRBJ1-4|many|TRBV9
CASSGQSYNEKLFF
TGTGCCAGCAGCGGACAGAGTTATAATGAAAAACTGTTTTTT
>-|TRBJ2-4|-|TRBV19
CATTRLQGRENIQYF
TGTGCCACTACCCGGTTACAGGGTCGAGAAAACATTCAGTACTTC
>-|TRBJ1-5|once|TRBV6-5
CASSPQGNSNQPQHF
TGTGCCAGCAGTCCCCAAGGCAATAGCAATCAGCCCCAGCATTTT
>TRBD1|TRBJ1-1|-|TRBV6-5
CASSSSGQKEDTEAFF
TGTGCCAGCAGTTCCTCGGGACAGAAGGAAGACACTGAAGCTTTCTTT
>TRBD2|TRBJ2-1|-|TRBV7-8
CASSGAGTSEKNYNEQFF
TGTGCCAGCAGCGGGGCAGGCACTAGCGAGAAAAACTACAATGAGCAGTTCTTC
>TRBD1|TRBJ1-1|-|TRBV14
CASSQEGWAGGGEAFF
TGTGCCAGCAGCCAAGAAGGTTGGGCAGGGGGAGGTGAAGCTTTCTTT
>TRBD1|TRBJ1-1|-|TRBV27
CASSLQGPGQGQSEAFF
TGTGCCAGCAGTTTACAAGGACCGGGACAGGGACAATCTGAAGCTTTCTTT